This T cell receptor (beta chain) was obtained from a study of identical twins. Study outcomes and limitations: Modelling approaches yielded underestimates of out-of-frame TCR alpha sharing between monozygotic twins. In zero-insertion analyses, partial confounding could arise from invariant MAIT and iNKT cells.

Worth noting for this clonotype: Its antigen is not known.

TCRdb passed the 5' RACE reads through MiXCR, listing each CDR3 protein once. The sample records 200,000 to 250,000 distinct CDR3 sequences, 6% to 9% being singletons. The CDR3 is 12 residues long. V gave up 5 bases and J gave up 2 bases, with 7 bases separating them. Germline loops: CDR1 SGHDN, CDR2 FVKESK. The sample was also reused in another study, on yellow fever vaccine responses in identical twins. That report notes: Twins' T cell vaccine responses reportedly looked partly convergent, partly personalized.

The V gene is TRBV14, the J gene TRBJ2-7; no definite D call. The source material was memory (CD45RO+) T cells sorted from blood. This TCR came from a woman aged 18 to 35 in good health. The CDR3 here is CASSSKPYEQYF. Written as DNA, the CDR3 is TGTGCCAGCAGCTCCAAACCCTACGAGCAGTACTTC.